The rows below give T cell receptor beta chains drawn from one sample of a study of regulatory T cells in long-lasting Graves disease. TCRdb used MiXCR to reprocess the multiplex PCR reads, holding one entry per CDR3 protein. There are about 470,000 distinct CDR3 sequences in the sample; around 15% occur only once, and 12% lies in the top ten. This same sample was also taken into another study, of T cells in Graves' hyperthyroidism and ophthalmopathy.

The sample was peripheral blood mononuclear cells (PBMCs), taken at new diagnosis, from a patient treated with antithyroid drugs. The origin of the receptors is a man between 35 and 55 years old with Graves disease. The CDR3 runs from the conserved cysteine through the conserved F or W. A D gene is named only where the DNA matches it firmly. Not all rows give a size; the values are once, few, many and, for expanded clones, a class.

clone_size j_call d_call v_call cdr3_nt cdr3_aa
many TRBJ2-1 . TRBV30 TGTGCCTTTCTCCCAAGCTACAATGAGCAGTTCTTC CAFLPSYNEQFF
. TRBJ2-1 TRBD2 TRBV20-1 TGCAGTGCTAGTGACCCGGGACTAGCGGGAGGGCCCCACAATGAGCAGTTCTTC CSASDPGLAGGPHNEQFF
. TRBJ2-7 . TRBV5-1 TGCGCCAGCAGCTTGGCCAGCTACGAGCGGTACTTC CASSLASYERYF
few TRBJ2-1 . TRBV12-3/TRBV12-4 TGTGCCAGCAGCCCCAGTGGGCACGGGTACAATGAGCAGTTCTTC CASSPSGHGYNEQFF
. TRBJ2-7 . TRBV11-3 TGTGCCAGCAGCTCCTCAGGACGGAGCGGTACCTACGAGCAGTACTTC CASSSSGRSGTYEQYF
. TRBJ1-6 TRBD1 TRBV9 TGTGCCAGCAGCACCGGGACAGCGGTCAATTCACCCCTCCACTTT CASSTGTAVNSPLHF
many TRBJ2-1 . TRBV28 TGTGCCAGCAGTCAGGGCCCCCATGAGCAGTTCTTC CASSQGPHEQFF
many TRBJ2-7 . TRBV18 TGTGCCAGCTCACCGTCACAGACCTACGAGCAGTACTTC CASSPSQTYEQYF
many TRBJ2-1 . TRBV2 TGTGCCAGCAGTGCGACTAAGGGCTACAATGAGCAGTTCTTC CASSATKGYNEQFF
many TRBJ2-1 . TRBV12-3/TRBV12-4 TGTGCCAGCAGTTCCAGGTCCTCCAATGAGCAGTTCTTC CASSSRSSNEQFF
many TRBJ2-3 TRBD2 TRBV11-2 TGTGCCAGCAGCTTATGGCTAGCGGGAGCAGATACGCAGTATTTT CASSLWLAGADTQYF
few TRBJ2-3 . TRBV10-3 TGTGCCACCAGTGAGAGGGGCACAGATACGCAGTATTTT CATSERGTDTQYF
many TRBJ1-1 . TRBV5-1 TGCGCCAGCAGCTTGCGGTGGCAGGTGAACACTGAAGCTTTCTTT CASSLRWQVNTEAFF
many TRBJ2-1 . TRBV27 TGTGCCAGCCGATTGGGTCGGACAGTTAAAAGCTCCTACAATGAGCAGTTCTTC CASRLGRTVKSSYNEQFF
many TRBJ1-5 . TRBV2 TGTGCCAGCACCACGGACCGTCTTACGAATCAGCCCCAGCATTTT CASTTDRLTNQPQHF